The clone carrying this T cell receptor beta chain turned up a few times. This specimen comes from a study of T cells of healthy individuals. This CDR3 comprises 15 residues. CDR1 and CDR2 (germline): MNHNY, SVGAGI (reference sequence). With 5 bases removed from V and 8 bases from J, the gap between germline ends came to 16 bases. TCRdb itself ran the 5' RACE reads through MiXCR, one entry per CDR3 protein. The profile shows 100,000 or so distinct CDR3 sequences, around 17% of them singletons. The rearrangement joins TRBV6-6 to TRBJ1-6; possibly TRBD1 for D (5 bases). This clonotype originated in a human donor in good health. CDR3 coding DNA: TGTGCCAGCAGTAATGGACTGGGGGTTTATTCACCCCTCCACTTT. This sequence encodes CASSNGLGVYSPLHF.